The 19 T cell receptor beta chains below come from one sample, sequenced in a study of shared clonotypes between healthy human individuals. Cells designated naive CD8 were CD45RO-negative and were positively selected for CCR7, with terminally differentiated effector memory CD45RA+ cells excluded. The method was immunoSEQ multiplex PCR; TCRdb's version includes in-frame clones alone and lacks a portion of them. The sample has some 2 million clones, around 96% seen once. Material for sequencing was naive CD8+ T cells sorted from blood. The receptors come from a young man in good health.

The chain carries TRBV9 and TRBJ2-7; weak D call: TRBD1 (6 bases). V lost 4 bases to trimming and J lost 6 bases, with 14 bases between them. The CDR3 consists of 13 residues. The germline V gene encodes CDR1 SGDLS and CDR2 YYNGEE. The CDR3, as DNA: TGTGCCAGCAGCCTTGGTGGGGGCTCCGAGCAGTACTTC. It encodes CASSLGGGSEQYF.

The rearrangement uses TRBV11-2 and TRBJ2-1; 11 bases line up with TRBD2. The CDR3 totals 14 residues. V dropped 5 bases and J dropped 8; count of bases not matched to a gene: 5. Germline CDR1 and CDR2: SGHAT and FQNNGV. CDR3 residues: CASSATSGSYEQFF. CDR3 sequence (DNA): TGTGCCAGCAGCGCCACTAGCGGGAGTTATGAGCAGTTCTTC. Looking up the rest from reference TRBV11-2 and TRBJ2-1 gives the full variable domain: EAGVAQSPRYKIIEKRQSVAFWCNPISGHATLYWYQQILGQGPKLLIQFQNNGVVDDSQLPKDRFSAERLKGVDSTLKIQPAKLEDSAVYLCASSATSGSYEQFFGPGTRLTVL.

The rearrangement links TRBV30 to TRBJ2-3; 9 bases align to TRBD2. The CDR3 length is 18 residues. Germline V gene sequence: CDR1 GTSNPN, CDR2 SVGIG (reference sequence). V was clipped by 1 base and J by 0 bases; unmatched bases: 11. This CDR3 reads CAWSGLAGVHPSTDTQYF. For the CDR3, the DNA is TGTGCCTGGAGTGGGTTAGCGGGGGTGCATCCTAGCACAGATACGCAGTATTTT.

The chain employs TRBV6-1 and TRBJ1-2, with 10 bases aligning to TRBD1. The CDR3 consists of 15 residues. The trim removed 5 bases at V and 6 bases at J, leaving 9 bases unmatched. From germline, CDR1 is MNHNS and CDR2 SASEGT. CDR3 coding DNA: TGTGCCAGCAGTCCCCGGACAGGGGGTAATGATGGCTACACCTTC. Translating it yields CASSPRTGGNDGYTF.

The chain is built from TRBV27 and TRBJ1-5, with D possibly being TRBD1 (6 bases). This CDR3 comprises 14 residues. V lost 2 bases, J lost 6 bases, and 11 bases lay in between. Germline values: CDR1 MNHEY, CDR2 SMNVEV (reference sequence). The CDR3 spells CASSLRGISQPQHF. The CDR3 DNA sequence: TGTGCCAGCAGTTTAAGGGGGATTAGTCAGCCCCAGCATTTT.

The chain couples TRBV7-9 to TRBJ1-1, with a possible D match to TRBD1 (6 bases). The CDR3 runs 14 residues. Between the trimmed V and J ends, which lost 1 base and 4 bases, there was a span of 10 bases. Germline V gene sequence: CDR1 SEHNR, CDR2 FQNEAQ (reference sequence). The chain's CDR3 is CASSLDSGVTEAFF. The CDR3 bases are TGTGCCAGCAGCTTAGATTCAGGGGTCACTGAAGCTTTCTTT.

This sequence joins TRBV29-1 and TRBJ2-7; 8 nucleotides align to TRBD1. The CDR3 is 13 amino acids. The V segment lost 6 bases and the J segment 4 bases; nucleotides outside the gene matches: 8. Germline V CDR1 and CDR2: SQVTM, ANQGSEA. CDR3 protein: CSVLTGAKYEQYF. Written as DNA, the CDR3 is TGCAGCGTGTTGACAGGGGCAAAATACGAGCAGTACTTC.

V and J are TRBV2 and TRBJ1-2; 8 bases are shared with TRBD1. The CDR3 is 14 amino acids. Trimming took 6 bases from V and 4 from J; bases not matched to a gene: 7. The germline V gene encodes CDR1 SNHLY and CDR2 FYNNEI. CDR3 residues: CASSVPGTGYGYTF. The CDR3 coding sequence is TGTGCCAGCAGCGTCCCCGGGACAGGCTATGGCTACACCTTC.

The chain is built from TRBV10-2 and TRBJ2-1; 8 positions agree with TRBD2. V was clipped by 7 bases and J by 3 bases; unmatched bases: 8. Looked up from germline, CDR1 is WSHSY and CDR2 is SAAADI. This CDR3 spans 15 amino acids. CDR3 region: CASTDTGGGYNEQFF. DNA for the CDR3: TGCGCCAGCACCGATACGGGGGGGGGCTACAATGAGCAGTTCTTC.

The CDR3 region has the DNA TGTGCCAGCAGCTTGGCCGAGTTGTGGGAGGAGGAGACCTACGAGCAGTACTTC. This sequence encodes CASSLAELWEEETYEQYF. The chain is built from TRBV5-5 and TRBJ2-7, with D perhaps TRBD2 (6 bases). The CDR3 loop spans 18 amino acids. Germline V lookup: CDR1 SGHKS, CDR2 YYEKEE (reference sequence). V lost 0 bases to trimming and J lost 2 bases, with 21 bases between them.

The chain uses TRBV20-1 and TRBJ2-7; D perhaps matches TRBD2 (5 bases). There are 11 residues in the CDR3. Trimming pared 6 bases from V and 4 bases from J, leaving 10 bases between. Germline V CDR1 and CDR2: DFQATT, SNEGSKA (reference sequence). The CDR3 coding sequence is TGCAGTGCGGGAGATGGGTACGAGCAGTACTTC. Protein sequence: CSAGDGYEQYF.

The CDR3 spells CASGAGTFSYNEQFF. Written as DNA, the CDR3 is TGTGCCAGCGGGGCGGGCACCTTCTCCTACAATGAGCAGTTCTTC. This chain connects TRBV9 to TRBJ2-1; D tentatively fits TRBD1 or TRBD2 (5 bases each). V lost 7 bases and J 0 bases, leaving 14 bases between the germline ends. This CDR3 is 15 amino acids long. Germline CDR1 is SGDLS and CDR2 is YYNGEE.

This clone was picked up one time. The chain recombines TRBV27 with TRBJ2-2; no definite D call. V gave up 2 bases and J gave up 4 bases, with 8 bases separating them. Looked up from germline, CDR1 is MNHEY and CDR2 is SMNVEV (reference sequence). This CDR3 is built from 14 residues. In DNA, the CDR3 is TGTGCCAGCAGTTTAAGAAGTTTCACCGGGGAGCTGTTTTTT. It yields the protein CASSLRSFTGELFF.

The chain has TRBV5-6 and TRBJ2-7; D remains unclear. Trimming took 0 bases from V and 3 from J, leaving 10 bases between them. There are 14 residues in the CDR3. The germline V gene has CDR1 SGHDT and CDR2 YYEEEE. The CDR3 is CASSLEDRFYEQYF. The CDR3 DNA follows: TGTGCCAGCAGCTTGGAGGACCGCTTCTACGAGCAGTACTTC.

The chain uses TRBV11-2 and TRBJ2-1; 8 bases line up with TRBD1. V gave up 4 bases and J gave up 4 bases; unmatched junction bases: 6. The CDR3 sequence is 15 residues long. From germline, CDR1 is SGHAT and CDR2 FQNNGV. Here the CDR3 reads CASSSKDRAYNEQFF. The CDR3 coding sequence is TGTGCCAGCAGCTCCAAGGACAGGGCATACAATGAGCAGTTCTTC.

CDR3 nucleotides: TGTGCCATCAGTGAGTCCCCACTAGCGGGAGTTGGTAACACCGGGGAGCTGTTTTTT. The encoded protein is CAISESPLAGVGNTGELFF. The rearrangement uses TRBV10-3 and TRBJ2-2; 11 bases align to TRBD2. Germline loops: CDR1 ENHRY, CDR2 SYGVKD. The CDR3 length is 19 residues. The trim removed 0 bases at V and 2 bases at J, leaving 8 bases unmatched.

The V and J genes are TRBV27 and TRBJ1-5; 8 positions agree with TRBD1. Germline V gene sequence: CDR1 MNHEY, CDR2 SMNVEV (reference sequence). The length of the CDR3 is 14 residues. The J segment lost 5 bases and the V segment lost 8 bases, leaving 8 bases of the junction unmatched. This chain's CDR3 is CASQRTGWDQPQHF. CDR3 DNA sequence: TGTGCCAGCCAGAGGACAGGGTGGGATCAGCCCCAGCATTTT.

The chain joins TRBV14 to TRBJ2-7; D possibly matches TRBD1 or TRBD2 (5 bases each). V lost 3 bases to trimming and J lost 4 bases, with 28 bases between them. CDR3 size: 19 residues. Looked up from germline, CDR1 is SGHDN and CDR2 is FVKESK. CDR3 in amino acids: CASSQGRLNRDPRKYEQYF. The CDR3 DNA sequence: TGTGCCAGCAGCCAGGGCAGGCTAAACCGGGACCCTCGCAAGTACGAGCAGTACTTC.

The V call is TRBV14, the J call TRBJ2-7; the match to TRBD1 covers 10 bases. In germline, CDR1 is SGHDN, CDR2 FVKESK. The V gene end was trimmed by 4 bases and the J gene end by 5 bases; junction bases not matched to a gene: 11. The CDR3 length is 16 residues. The CDR3 is CASSLVPGQGSDEQYF. Written as DNA, the CDR3 is TGTGCCAGCAGCCTAGTCCCGGGACAGGGGTCGGACGAGCAGTACTTC. Full variable domain (missing parts from reference TRBV14 and TRBJ2-7): EAGVTQFPSHSVIEKGQTVTLRCDPISGHDNLYWYRRVMGKEIKFLLHFVKESKQDESGMPNNRFLAERTGGTYSTLKVQPAELEDSGVYFCASSLVPGQGSDEQYFGPGTRLTVT.